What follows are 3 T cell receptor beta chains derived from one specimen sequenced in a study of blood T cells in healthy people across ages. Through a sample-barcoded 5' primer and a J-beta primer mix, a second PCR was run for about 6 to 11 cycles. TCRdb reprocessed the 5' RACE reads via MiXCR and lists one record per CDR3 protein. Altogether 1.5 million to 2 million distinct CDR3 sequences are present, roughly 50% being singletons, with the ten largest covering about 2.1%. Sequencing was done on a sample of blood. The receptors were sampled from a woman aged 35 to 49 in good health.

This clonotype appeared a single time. The CDR3 DNA follows: TGTGCCACCAGCAGACCCGGGGGTTTTTACGAGCAGTACTTC. Protein: CATSRPGGFYEQYF. The chain links TRBV15 to TRBJ2-7; the D gene is possibly TRBD2 (6 bases). Germline lookup yields CDR1 LNHNV and CDR2 YYDKDF (reference sequence). The ends were cut back, 2 bases at V and 4 bases at J, with 12 bases in the middle. The CDR3 is 14 amino acids. Full variable domain (missing parts from reference TRBV15 and TRBJ2-7): DAMVIQNPRYQVTQFGKPVTLSCSQTLNHNVMYWYQQKSSQAPKLLFHYYDKDFNNEADTPDNFQSRRPNTSFCFLDIRSPGLGDTAMYLCATSRPGGFYEQYFGPGTRLTVT.

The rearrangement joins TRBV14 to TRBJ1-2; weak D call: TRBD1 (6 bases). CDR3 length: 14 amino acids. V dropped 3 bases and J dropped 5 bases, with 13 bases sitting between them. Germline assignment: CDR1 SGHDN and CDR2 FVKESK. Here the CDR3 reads CASSHQQGWYGYTF. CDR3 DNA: TGTGCCAGCAGCCACCAACAGGGTTGGTATGGCTACACCTTC.

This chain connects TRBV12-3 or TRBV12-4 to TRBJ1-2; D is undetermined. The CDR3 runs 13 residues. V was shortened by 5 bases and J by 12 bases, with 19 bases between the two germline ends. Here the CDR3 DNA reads TGTGCCAGCAGTATCCCCCCGGGAGGCGTGGACACCTTC. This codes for CASSIPPGGVDTF.